The clone carrying this T cell receptor (beta chain) came up a few times. Its antigen is currently unknown. Deep was the level at which the assay was run. Source study methods: As immunoSEQ supplied junction-only sequences (without quality scores), filtering differed. Clones were sequenced by immunoSEQ multiplex PCR, and TCRdb holds only the in-frame ones, with some missing. The V and J calls and clone size come from that table; D and trimming were worked out from the DNA. Of approximately 700,000 clones in the sample, roughly 72% were seen once. Adults of Caucasian background living in Nashville, Tennessee made up all donors. The source of the sample is a study of shared clonotypes between healthy human individuals. Study-wide results and limits: Compared with memory subsets, naive subsets generally had larger estimated richness.

The clonotype comes from a woman in her twenties or thirties in good health. Sequencing used memory CD4+ T cells sorted from blood. Subset indicated: CD45RA-negative fraction.

In DNA form, the CDR3 reads TGTGCCAGCAGCCTCACCAGGACAGGTCCTGTCCACGAGCAGTACTTC. It translates to CASSLTRTGPVHEQYF. The chain has TRBV14 and TRBJ2-7; TRBD1 aligns across 7 bases. V trimming: 4 bases; J trimming: 5 bases; junction bases outside the gene matches: 14. Germline assignment: CDR1 SGHDN and CDR2 FVKESK. The CDR3 runs to 16 residues.